This T cell receptor (beta chain) was retrieved from a study of neurological immune-mediated disorders. CDR3 length: 15 residues. Germline V gives CDR1 SGHVS, CDR2 FNYEAQ. The ends were cut back, 4 bases at V and 0 bases at J, with 12 bases in the middle. This clonotype was observed at least ten times. Described time point: longitudinal time-point 1 (baseline). TCRdb itself ran the 5' RACE reads through MiXCR, one entry per CDR3 protein. The table records around 49,000 distinct CDR3 sequences, 9% to 10% of them present only once. Specimen: PBMCs. The chain recombines TRBV7-6 with TRBJ1-1; D perhaps matches TRBD1 (6 bases). The source is a woman aged 40-49 years in good health. The CDR3 DNA reads TGTGCCAGCAGCTCCCTGGACAGTTTGAACACTGAAGCTTTCTTT. Translation: CASSSLDSLNTEAFF. Full variable domain (remainder filled in from reference TRBV7-6 and TRBJ1-1): GAGVSQSPRYKVTKRGQDVALRCDPISGHVSLYWYRQALGQGPEFLTYFNYEAQQDKSGLPNDRFSAERPEGSISTLTIQRTEQRDSAMYRCASSSLDSLNTEAFFGQGTRLTVV.